This is a list of T cell receptor beta chains from one sample in a study of Ad26.COV2.S vaccination and SARS-CoV-2 variants. The method was immunoSEQ multiplex PCR; TCRdb's version includes in-frame clones alone and lacks a portion of them. The repertoire includes roughly 320,000 clones, around 86% of them detected once, and about 3% sits in the top ten. The sample here was peripheral blood, taken in a trial of Ad26.COV2.S vaccine versus placebo. These receptors all come from a person aged 18-60 years who received the Ad26.COV2.S COVID-19 vaccine or a placebo. Both conserved end residues are part of each CDR3. D genes are given only for firm matches. Clone size is stated in some rows and not others, as once, few, many or a class when expanded.

CDR3nt: TGTGCCAGCAGCCAAGATCCAGGAAACCTTGGAAACACCATATATTTT
CDR3aa: CASSQDPGNLGNTIYF
v_gene: TRBV4-2
j_gene: TRBJ1-3
d_gene: -
abundance: -

CDR3nt: TGTGCCAGCAGGACTAGCGAAGTCTTGCATGAGCAGTTCTTC
CDR3aa: CASRTSEVLHEQFF
v_gene: TRBV3-1/TRBV3-2
j_gene: TRBJ2-1
d_gene: TRBD2
abundance: once

CDR3nt: TGTGCCAGCTCACCAGGAGACAGGCAGGAGACCCAGTACTTC
CDR3aa: CASSPGDRQETQYF
v_gene: TRBV18
j_gene: TRBJ2-5
d_gene: -
abundance: -

CDR3nt: TGTGCCAGCAGTTTAGCGGGGGGGCCCAATGAGCAGTTCTTC
CDR3aa: CASSLAGGPNEQFF
v_gene: TRBV27
j_gene: TRBJ2-1
d_gene: TRBD2
abundance: -

CDR3nt: TGTGCCAGCAGCCCCCATGCGGGCGACCTTTTGAACACCGGGGAGCTGTTTTTT
CDR3aa: CASSPHAGDLLNTGELFF
v_gene: TRBV7-9
j_gene: TRBJ2-2
d_gene: -
abundance: -

CDR3nt: TGCGCCAGTCAAGGACAGAATGAAGCTTTCTTT
CDR3aa: CASQGQNEAFF
v_gene: TRBV4-1
j_gene: TRBJ1-1
d_gene: -
abundance: -

CDR3nt: TGCGCCAGCCGGGGGGGACTGAACACTGAAGCTTTCTTT
CDR3aa: CASRGGLNTEAFF
v_gene: TRBV5-1
j_gene: TRBJ1-1
d_gene: -
abundance: few

CDR3nt: TGTGCCAGCAGCTTAGGAGACCTCGGGAGGGACACCATATATTTT
CDR3aa: CASSLGDLGRDTIYF
v_gene: TRBV7-9
j_gene: TRBJ1-3
d_gene: -
abundance: few

CDR3nt: TGTGCCAGCAGTAAGACAGGGTGTTGGGCGGGCAATCAGCCCCAGCATTTT
CDR3aa: CASSKTGCWAGNQPQHF
v_gene: TRBV25-1
j_gene: TRBJ1-5
d_gene: TRBD1
abundance: -

CDR3nt: TGCGCCAGCAGCTTGGCCGGGGGGGCCGGCTACAATGAGCAGTTCTTC
CDR3aa: CASSLAGGAGYNEQFF
v_gene: TRBV5-1
j_gene: TRBJ2-1
d_gene: TRBD2
abundance: once

CDR3nt: TGCGCCAGCAGCCAAGACAGGGGTGGGGCCAACGTCCTGACTTTC
CDR3aa: CASSQDRGGANVLTF
v_gene: TRBV4-3
j_gene: TRBJ2-6
d_gene: -
abundance: -

CDR3nt: TGTGCCAGCGGACACAGGAGGAACACTGAAGCTTTCTTT
CDR3aa: CASGHRRNTEAFF
v_gene: TRBV5-6
j_gene: TRBJ1-1
d_gene: -
abundance: few

CDR3nt: TGTGCCAGTAGTAGTGGAGGGGCAGGCAGTGAAAAACTGTTTTTT
CDR3aa: CASSSGGAGSEKLFF
v_gene: TRBV19
j_gene: TRBJ1-4
d_gene: -
abundance: -

CDR3nt: TGCGCCAGCAACGACCTTGAGGTTTATGACTATGGCTACACCTTC
CDR3aa: CASNDLEVYDYGYTF
v_gene: TRBV10-2
j_gene: TRBJ1-2
d_gene: -
abundance: -

CDR3nt: TGTGCCAGCAGCCCCCGGGACAGGTACGAGCAGTACTTC
CDR3aa: CASSPRDRYEQYF
v_gene: TRBV5-6
j_gene: TRBJ2-7
d_gene: TRBD1
abundance: -

CDR3nt: TGCGCCAGCAGCGCCGGTACCTACGAGCAGTACTTC
CDR3aa: CASSAGTYEQYF
v_gene: TRBV5-1
j_gene: TRBJ2-7
d_gene: -
abundance: -

CDR3nt: TGCAGCGTTGAAGATCCAGGACAGGGACTATACGAGCAGTACTTC
CDR3aa: CSVEDPGQGLYEQYF
v_gene: TRBV29-1
j_gene: TRBJ2-7
d_gene: -
abundance: -

CDR3nt: TGCGCCAGCAGCCAAGATATCCCGGGGGTTACTAATGAAAAACTGTTTTTT
CDR3aa: CASSQDIPGVTNEKLFF
v_gene: TRBV4-3
j_gene: TRBJ1-4
d_gene: -
abundance: -

CDR3nt: TGTGCCACCGAGGAGGGGCGGGACTCGGAGCTGTTTTTT
CDR3aa: CATEEGRDSELFF
v_gene: TRBV24-1
j_gene: TRBJ2-2
d_gene: -
abundance: -

CDR3nt: TGTGCCAGCAGACAGTGGGACACTGAAGCTTTCTTT
CDR3aa: CASRQWDTEAFF
v_gene: TRBV7-9
j_gene: TRBJ1-1
d_gene: -
abundance: -

CDR3nt: TGCGCCAGCAGTGTGGACAGGGAAAGGGGAGACACTGAAGCTTTCTTT
CDR3aa: CASSVDRERGDTEAFF
v_gene: TRBV5-1
j_gene: TRBJ1-1
d_gene: TRBD1
abundance: -

CDR3nt: TGTGCCAGCACCCAACCGGAGGGTTTCGAGTATGGCTACACCTTC
CDR3aa: CASTQPEGFEYGYTF
v_gene: TRBV6-5
j_gene: TRBJ1-2
d_gene: -
abundance: -

CDR3nt: TGCGCCAGCAGCTTAAGGGACAGGGCGGTCTACGAGCAGTACTTC
CDR3aa: CASSLRDRAVYEQYF
v_gene: TRBV5-1
j_gene: TRBJ2-7
d_gene: TRBD1
abundance: -